These 10 T cell receptor beta chains were sequenced from one sample in a study of immune evolution from preneoplasia to lung adenocarcinoma. TCRdb's table, derived via immunoSEQ multiplex PCR, lists solely in-frame clones and lacks some. Of more than 4,000 clones listed, more than 75% are singletons. Material for sequencing was FFPE minimally invasive lung adenocarcinoma tissue. The origin of the receptors is a person aged 55-85 years with lung adenocarcinoma.

This clone came up once. The chain couples TRBV18 to TRBJ2-7, with 9 bases that match TRBD1. This CDR3 contains 17 residues. V gave up 4 bases and J gave up 0 bases; unmatched junction bases: 10. Germline V gene lookup returns CDR1 KGHSH and CDR2 LQKENI. CDR3 sequence (DNA): TGTGCCAGCTCACTCCCACCCCCGGGACAGGGCTCCTACGAGCAGTACTTC. It encodes CASSLPPPGQGSYEQYF.

This clone was recorded only once. The rearrangement links TRBV4-1 to TRBJ2-7; no clear D gene. CDR3 length: 14 residues. The germline CDR1 and CDR2 sequences are MGHRA and YSYEKL. V was clipped by 0 bases and J by 2 bases, with 8 bases between them. CDR3 sequence reads: CASSQDVEAYEQYF. In DNA, the CDR3 is TGCGCCAGCAGCCAAGATGTCGAAGCCTACGAGCAGTACTTC.

The chain is built from TRBV4-1 and TRBJ1-1; TRBD1 matches at 10 bases. The germline gives CDR1 MGHRA, CDR2 YSYEKL. The J segment lost 4 bases and the V segment lost 0 bases, leaving 5 bases of the junction unmatched. This CDR3 is 16 amino acids long. The CDR3 sequence is CASSQDPRTGGTEAFF. The DNA of the CDR3 is TGCGCCAGCAGCCAAGATCCCCGGACAGGGGGCACTGAAGCTTTCTTT.

In its sample, this clone was seen a few times. The chain links TRBV5-1 to TRBJ1-1; 7 bases line up with TRBD1. The length of the CDR3 is 15 residues. The germline V gene encodes CDR1 SGHRS and CDR2 YFSETQ. The V gene end was trimmed by 6 bases and the J gene end by 1 base; junction bases not matched to a gene: 9. The CDR3: CASTQGGIGNTEAFF. The CDR3 region has the DNA TGCGCCAGCACCCAGGGGGGGATCGGGAACACTGAAGCTTTCTTT.

The V and J genes are TRBV11-2 and TRBJ1-1; 10 positions match TRBD1. Germline V gene lookup returns CDR1 SGHAT and CDR2 FQNNGV. This CDR3 is 13 amino acids long. The V segment lost 6 bases and the J segment 9 bases; nucleotides outside the gene matches: 7. CDR3 nucleotide sequence: TGTGCCAGCAGTACGGGACAGGGGAACCAAGCTTTCTTT. This sequence encodes CASSTGQGNQAFF.

DNA of the CDR3: TGTGCCAGCAGCTTAAGGCAGGGCGAGGAGCAGTACTTC. This encodes CASSLRQGEEQYF. V is TRBV7-3 and J is TRBJ2-7, with D perhaps TRBD1 (5 bases). The germline CDR1 and CDR2 sequences are SGHTA and FQGTGA. The V gene lost 1 base and the J gene lost 7 bases, with 11 bases spanning the gap. This CDR3 comprises 13 residues.

The J gene is TRBJ2-7, the V gene TRBV7-2; 10 positions agree with TRBD2. The CDR3 length is 17 residues. CDR1 and CDR2 (germline): SGHTA, FQGNSA. J was trimmed by 2 bases and V by 1 base; bases with no gene match: 8. The CDR3 region is CASSLGPASGGTYEQYF. The CDR3 nucleotides are TGTGCCAGCAGCTTAGGCCCAGCTAGCGGGGGAACCTACGAGCAGTACTTC.

The chain links TRBV28 to TRBJ1-5; 7 bases agree with TRBD1. The CDR3 is 18 residues long. Looked up from germline, CDR1 is MDHEN and CDR2 is SYDVKM. With V trimmed by 0 bases and J by 2 bases, 10 bases remained unmatched. The CDR3 reads CASSLWTSRGRGNQPQHF. CDR3 DNA: TGTGCCAGCAGTTTATGGACCTCCAGGGGGAGGGGCAATCAGCCCCAGCATTTT.

The chain is built from TRBV15 and TRBJ2-1; D is unresolved. Germline V lookup: CDR1 LNHNV, CDR2 YYDKDF (reference sequence). There are 13 residues in the CDR3. The ends were cut back, 0 bases at V and 8 bases at J, with 8 bases in the middle. In nucleotides, the CDR3 is TGTGCCACCAGCAGAGAAGTCGTCCATGAGCAGTTCTTC. Translation: CATSREVVHEQFF.

The V and J genes are TRBV5-4 and TRBJ1-4; the match to TRBD1 covers 10 bases. V dropped 0 bases and J dropped 8; count of bases not matched to a gene: 7. CDR1 and CDR2 (germline): SGHNT, YYREEE (reference sequence). There are 16 residues in the CDR3. The CDR3 sequence is CASSLAPTGGIEKLFF. The CDR3 region has the DNA TGTGCCAGCAGCTTGGCACCGACAGGGGGCATAGAAAAACTGTTTTTT.